This T cell receptor (beta chain) was sequenced in a study of control samples from healthy donors and cancer patients. Some clones are missing from TCRdb's copy, which holds only in-frame ones; the method was immunoSEQ multiplex PCR. The sample lists roughly 14,000 clones; about 87% were seen once. Germline V gene data show CDR1 as LNHDA and CDR2 as SQIVND (reference sequence). This CDR3 has 13 residues. V lost 5 bases, J lost 3 bases, and 8 bases lay in between. This sequence was found in an older woman with colorectal cancer. The V and J genes are TRBV19 and TRBJ2-1; a weak D match, TRBD2 (6 bases). Sequences were obtained from PBMCs. The CDR3 here is CASSPTSYNEQFF. The CDR3 region has the DNA TGTGCCAGTAGTCCGACTAGCTACAATGAGCAGTTCTTC.